The 26 T cell receptor beta chains presented below share a single source sample, sequenced in a study of CD8 T cells in Susac syndrome. RNA totalling 0.5 to 1 ug underwent reverse transcription with random hexamers. MiXCR, run by TCRdb on the immunoSEQ multiplex PCR reads, gives a single entry per CDR3 protein. This table holds some 140,000 distinct CDR3 sequences, just under 95% found once. Sequenced sample: CD8+ T cells from PBMCs. The source of these receptors is a human donor with Susac syndrome.

This clonotype is a singleton in its sample. The rearrangement links TRBV9 to TRBJ1-3; TRBD1 aligns across 10 bases. The CDR3 consists of 20 residues. The germline CDR1 and CDR2 sequences are SGDLS and YYNGEE. V trimming: 2 bases; J trimming: 0 bases; junction bases outside the gene matches: 14. Written as DNA, the CDR3 is TGTGCCAGCAGCGTTCGCCGGGACAGGGGCGAAAGCAACTCTGGAAACACCATATATTTT. This codes for CASSVRRDRGESNSGNTIYF.

J is TRBJ2-7 and V is TRBV10-1, with TRBD2 identical over 8 bases. The V and J ends lost 9 bases and 5 bases, in that order; junction bases with no gene match: 9. The CDR3 sequence is 13 residues long. Germline CDR1 and CDR2: WNHNN and SYGVQD (reference sequence). Here the CDR3 DNA reads TGCGCCAGATTGGGACTAGTTGCCCACGAGCAGTACTTC. Its protein product is CARLGLVAHEQYF.

V gene TRBV15 combines with J gene TRBJ1-5; D is ambiguous. CDR3 length: 12 amino acids. Germline V gene lookup returns CDR1 LNHNV and CDR2 YYDKDF (reference sequence). Trimming took 1 base from V and 7 from J, leaving 5 bases between them. The CDR3 here is CATSRGIQPQHF. CDR3 nucleotide sequence: TGTGCCACCAGCAGAGGGATCCAGCCCCAGCATTTT.

The chain is built from TRBV30 and TRBJ1-5; tentative D call: TRBD1 (6 bases). This CDR3 spans 13 amino acids. The V end lost 5 bases, the J end lost 5 bases, and 13 bases lay between the germline ends. Germline V gives CDR1 GTSNPN, CDR2 SVGIG (reference sequence). Here the CDR3 reads CAWGVDSHQPQHF. CDR3 nucleotides: TGTGCCTGGGGGGTGGACAGTCATCAGCCCCAGCATTTT.

The V call is TRBV30, the J call TRBJ1-2; 7 bases align to TRBD1. Germline lookup yields CDR1 GTSNPN and CDR2 SVGIG (reference sequence). The length of the CDR3 is 11 residues. With 4 bases clipped from V and 6 bases from J, the junction kept 2 bases outside the gene matches. CDR3 in amino acids: CAWTGGDGYTF. CDR3 DNA: TGTGCCTGGACAGGGGGTGATGGCTACACCTTC.

This chain uses TRBV7-9 with TRBJ1-5; weak D call: TRBD1 (6 bases). The CDR3 runs 18 residues. The V gene lost 5 bases and the J gene lost 0 bases, with 20 bases spanning the gap. Germline V lookup: CDR1 SEHNR, CDR2 FQNEAQ (reference sequence). CDR3: CASSHRGGSTYSNQPQHF. The DNA of the CDR3 is TGTGCCAGCAGCCACCGGGGGGGCAGCACCTATAGCAATCAGCCCCAGCATTTT. The whole variable domain, filled in from reference TRBV7-9 and TRBJ1-5, reads DTGVSQNPRHKITKRGQNVTFRCDPISEHNRLYWYRQTLGQGPEFLTYFQNEAQLEKSRLLSDRFSAERPKGSFSTLEIQRTEQGDSAMYLCASSHRGGSTYSNQPQHFGDGTRLSIL.

CDR3 sequence (DNA): TGCAGCGTTGAGGGGACACCCTATGGCTACACCTTC. Translating it yields CSVEGTPYGYTF. The chain joins TRBV29-1 to TRBJ1-2; D perhaps matches TRBD1 (6 bases). Trimming took off 3 bases at V and 4 bases at J, with 9 bases between the two ends. This CDR3 is built from 12 residues. The germline gives CDR1 SQVTM, CDR2 ANQGSEA.

In its sample, this clonotype was seen once. The genes are TRBV4-2 and TRBJ2-1; 14 bases are shared with TRBD2. Germline CDR1 is LGHNA and CDR2 is YNFKEQ. V shed 0 bases and J 8 bases; nucleotides not matched to a gene: 9. CDR3 size: 18 residues. In DNA form, the CDR3 reads TGTGCCAGCAGCCAAGATCCCGGACTAGCGGGAGGCGGCGATGAGCAGTTCTTC. As protein: CASSQDPGLAGGGDEQFF.

Only one count was recorded for this clonotype. Its ends do not fully match the called genes, so a read error is possible. The genes are TRBV30 and TRBJ2-5, with 10 bases that match TRBD1. Germline CDR1 is GTSNPN and CDR2 is SVGIG (reference sequence). This CDR3 comprises 16 residues. CDR3 amino acids: CAWSGETGGASETQCF. In DNA form, the CDR3 reads TGTGCCTGGAGTGGGGAGACAGGGGGCGCGTCCGAGACCCAGTGCTTC.

This clonotype was detected only a few times. The rearrangement links TRBV12-3 or TRBV12-4 to TRBJ1-5; no definite D call. Trimming removed 5 bases from V and 0 bases from J, with 2 bases in between. The CDR3 loop spans 12 amino acids. The CDR3 reads CASSHSNQPQHF. DNA of the CDR3: TGTGCCAGCAGTCATAGCAATCAGCCCCAGCATTTT.

V gene TRBV27 combines with J gene TRBJ2-1, with D possibly TRBD1 on 6 matching bases. This CDR3 region has 15 residues. Trimming removed 0 bases at V and 8 bases at J, with 14 bases between. Germline CDR1 is MNHEY and CDR2 is SMNVEV (reference sequence). For the CDR3, the DNA is TGTGCCAGCAGTTTATCCGGGCAGGGGATTGATGAGCAGTTCTTC. Encoded protein: CASSLSGQGIDEQFF.

The J gene is TRBJ1-1, the V gene TRBV10-3, with 9 nucleotides matching TRBD1. The CDR3 runs to 16 residues. The germline V gene has CDR1 ENHRY and CDR2 SYGVKD. Trimming took 2 bases from V and 1 from J; bases not matched to a gene: 5. CDR3 nucleotide sequence: TGTGCCATCAGTGAGCCCACAGGGGGCGCGAACACTGAAGCTTTCTTT. As protein: CAISEPTGGANTEAFF.

The chain employs TRBV29-1 and TRBJ2-5; TRBD1 matches at 7 bases. CDR1 is SQVTM and CDR2 is ANQGSEA in the germline V gene. The CDR3 totals 14 residues. Unmatched junction bases numbered 5, after V lost 3 bases and J lost 1 base. The chain's CDR3 is CSVEGGQVQETQYF. In DNA form, the CDR3 reads TGCAGCGTTGAGGGTGGACAGGTCCAAGAGACCCAGTACTTC.

The chain links TRBV24-1 to TRBJ2-3; 12 bases line up with TRBD1. Germline CDR1 and CDR2: KGHDR and SFDVKD. The CDR3 extends over 15 amino acids. Trimming removed 4 bases from V and 6 bases from J; junction bases left unmatched: 4. The CDR3 is CATSEGQGATDTQYF. DNA for the CDR3: TGTGCCACCAGTGAGGGACAGGGGGCGACGGATACGCAGTATTTT.

CDR3 DNA sequence: TGTGCCAGCAGCCGGACAGCCTACGAGCAGTACTTC. Translated, it gives CASSRTAYEQYF. This chain links TRBV3-1 with TRBJ2-7; a possible D gene is TRBD1 (6 bases). Germline V gene sequence: CDR1 LGHDT, CDR2 YNNKEL (reference sequence). This CDR3 region has 12 residues. Trimming took 4 bases from V and 2 from J, leaving 6 bases between them.

V gene TRBV19 combines with J gene TRBJ1-1, with TRBD1 matching over 9 bases. Unmatched junction bases numbered 18, after V lost 4 bases and J lost 0 bases. The CDR3 is 20 residues long. Germline CDR1 LNHDA, CDR2 SQIVND (reference sequence). The CDR3 reads CASSTGLTTSGTGLNTEAFF. The CDR3 DNA sequence: TGTGCCAGTAGTACAGGCCTTACAACCTCCGGGACAGGGTTGAACACTGAAGCTTTCTTT.

This chain connects TRBV6-4 to TRBJ1-1, with unresolved D. Germline values: CDR1 MRHNA, CDR2 SNTAGT. Trimming cost V 6 bases and J 5 bases, with 16 bases left between them. The CDR3 covers 14 residues. CDR3 sequence: CASSAVPLGTEAFF. CDR3 DNA sequence: TGTGCCAGCAGCGCGGTACCCCTTGGGACTGAAGCTTTCTTT.

This rearrangement joins TRBV19 to TRBJ2-7; D is unresolved. This CDR3 has 15 amino acids. V was trimmed by 0 bases and J by 0 bases, leaving 9 bases between them. The V gene's germline CDR1 is LNHDA and CDR2 SQIVND (reference sequence). The CDR3 region has the DNA TGTGCCAGTAGTATAGATCGGGCCAACTCCTACGAGCAGTACTTC. Protein product: CASSIDRANSYEQYF. Full variable domain (missing parts from reference TRBV19 and TRBJ2-7): DGGITQSPKYLFRKEGQNVTLSCEQNLNHDAMYWYRQDPGQGLRLIYYSQIVNDFQKGDIAEGYSVSREKKESFPLTVTSAQKNPTAFYLCASSIDRANSYEQYFGPGTRLTVT.

The chain joins TRBV5-1 to TRBJ2-7, with TRBD1 identical over 7 bases. CDR1 is SGHRS and CDR2 is YFSETQ in the germline V gene. V lost 10 bases, J lost 0 bases, and 16 bases stayed unmatched. The CDR3 contains 16 residues. Here the CDR3 reads CASRTGVRGPSYEQYF. CDR3 coding DNA: TGCGCCTCCCGAACGGGTGTGAGGGGGCCCTCCTACGAGCAGTACTTC.

The CDR3 region has the DNA TGTGCCAGCAGCTCGCGGTCAGCTAATCAGCCCCAGCATTTT. Encoded protein: CASSSRSANQPQHF. The chain has TRBV5-6 and TRBJ1-5; D unresolved. Germline V gene sequence: CDR1 SGHDT, CDR2 YYEEEE. The CDR3 contains 14 residues. Trimming left V 3 bases short and J 4 bases short, with 11 bases between.

The rearrangement joins TRBV12-3 or TRBV12-4 to TRBJ1-4; a weak D match, TRBD1 (5 bases). The CDR3 spans 14 residues. Trimming took 6 bases from V and 10 from J, leaving 18 bases between them. This chain's CDR3 is CASRFRVESVKLFF. The DNA for the CDR3 is TGTGCCAGCAGGTTCAGGGTCGAGTCGGTAAAACTGTTTTTT.

The chain combines TRBV14 with TRBJ2-1, with D unclear. The CDR3 is 11 residues long. The germline V gene has CDR1 SGHDN and CDR2 FVKESK. V dropped 4 bases and J dropped 8 bases, with 6 bases sitting between them. In DNA, the CDR3 is TGTGCCAGCAGCCGGTACTATGAGCAGTTCTTC. It yields the protein CASSRYYEQFF.

The chain recombines TRBV9 with TRBJ2-1; TRBD2 aligns across 13 bases. This CDR3 has 16 residues. The V gene's germline CDR1 is SGDLS and CDR2 YYNGEE. V lost 5 bases and J lost 8; bases outside the gene matches: 10. The CDR3, as DNA: TGTGCCAGCAGTCCGGGACTAGCGGGATTGGGCGATGAGCAGTTCTTC. This translates into CASSPGLAGLGDEQFF.

The chain carries TRBV5-6 and TRBJ1-5; perhaps TRBD1 as D (6 bases). CDR3 length: 12 amino acids. V shed 4 bases and J shed 11 bases, with 13 bases lying between them. Germline CDR1 SGHDT, CDR2 YYEEEE. The CDR3 DNA reads as TGTGCCAGCAGCCCAGGGGAGGGAGCCCAGCATTTT. This gives the protein CASSPGEGAQHF.

The chain carries TRBV7-6 and TRBJ2-1; 7 bases match TRBD1. The CDR3 has 14 amino acids. Trimming took 5 bases from V and 4 from J; bases not matched to a gene: 5. Germline V gives CDR1 SGHVS, CDR2 FNYEAQ. The CDR3 reads CASSPRTGYNEQFF. The CDR3 DNA reads as TGTGCCAGCAGCCCGCGGACAGGTTACAATGAGCAGTTCTTC. Using reference TRBV7-6 and TRBJ2-1 for the parts outside the CDR3, the full variable domain is GAGVSQSPRYKVTKRGQDVALRCDPISGHVSLYWYRQALGQGPEFLTYFNYEAQQDKSGLPNDRFSAERPEGSISTLTIQRTEQRDSAMYRCASSPRTGYNEQFFGPGTRLTVL.

This clonotype appeared once. The rearrangement links TRBV6-5 to TRBJ1-1; unclear D gene. There are 13 residues in the CDR3. Germline-derived CDR1 and CDR2 are MNHEY and SVGAGI. The V end was cut by 0 bases, the J end by 0 bases, with 2 bases between. The CDR3 region has the DNA TGTGCCAGCAGTTACTCGATGAACACTGAAGCTTTCTTT. Translation: CASSYSMNTEAFF.